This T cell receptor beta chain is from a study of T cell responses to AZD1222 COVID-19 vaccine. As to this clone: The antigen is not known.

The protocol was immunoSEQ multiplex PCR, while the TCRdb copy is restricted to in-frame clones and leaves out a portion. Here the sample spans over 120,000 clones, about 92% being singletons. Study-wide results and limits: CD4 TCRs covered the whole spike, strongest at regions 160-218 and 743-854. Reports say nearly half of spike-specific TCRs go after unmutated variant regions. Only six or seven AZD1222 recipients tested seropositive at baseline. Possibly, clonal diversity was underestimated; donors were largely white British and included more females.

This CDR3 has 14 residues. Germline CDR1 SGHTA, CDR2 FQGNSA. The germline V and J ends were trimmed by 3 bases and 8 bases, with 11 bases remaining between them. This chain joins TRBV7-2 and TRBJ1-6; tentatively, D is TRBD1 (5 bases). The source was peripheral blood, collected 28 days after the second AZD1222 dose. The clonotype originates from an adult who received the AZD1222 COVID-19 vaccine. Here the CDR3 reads CASSLNPRDSPLHF. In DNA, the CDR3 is TGTGCCAGCAGCTTGAATCCCAGGGATTCACCCCTCCACTTT.